This T cell receptor beta chain emerged from a study of blood T cell repertoires in COVID-19. Study details: Sample material is recorded as cDNA or gDNA derived from T cells, B-cell-depleted T cells, or PBMCs.

Those who participated ranged in age from about 18 to 89 years and resided in approximately 23 US areas. Cohorts were assigned according to the clinical history that participants reported. Source study methods: For nucleated cells, counts were estimated from reference gene primer amplification. Here immunoSEQ multiplex PCR was the method, and the copy in TCRdb shows in-frame clones only, minus some. V, J and clone size derive from that table, while D and trimming were established from the DNA sequence. The profile shows roughly 430,000 clones, approximately 86% of them singletons. The CDR3 is 18 residues long. V was cut by 1 base and J by 3 bases, with 17 bases left in between. Germline values: CDR1 SGHRS, CDR2 YFSETQ.

The source is a woman aged 40 to 55 with acute COVID-19. The sequenced sample was PBMCs or T cells enriched from blood (not recorded which). The J gene is TRBJ2-6, the V gene TRBV5-1, with D possibly TRBD2 on 6 matching bases. The CDR3 spells CASSLLRGQEGGANVLTF. DNA of the CDR3: TGCGCCAGCAGCTTGTTGCGAGGGCAGGAGGGTGGGGCCAACGTCCTGACTTTC.